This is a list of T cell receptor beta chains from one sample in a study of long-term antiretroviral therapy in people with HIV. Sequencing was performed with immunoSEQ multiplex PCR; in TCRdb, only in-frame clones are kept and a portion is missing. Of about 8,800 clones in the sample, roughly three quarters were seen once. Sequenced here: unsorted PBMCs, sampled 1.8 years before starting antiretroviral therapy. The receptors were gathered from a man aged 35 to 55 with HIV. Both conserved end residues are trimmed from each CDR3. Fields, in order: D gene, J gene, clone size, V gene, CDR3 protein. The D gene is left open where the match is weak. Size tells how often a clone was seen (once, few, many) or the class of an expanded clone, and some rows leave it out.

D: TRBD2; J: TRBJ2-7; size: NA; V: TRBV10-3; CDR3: AIREATSGGSYEQY
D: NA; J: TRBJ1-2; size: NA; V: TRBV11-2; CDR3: ASSSSGASHYGYT
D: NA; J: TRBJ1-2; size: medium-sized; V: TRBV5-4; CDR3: ASSPDTYYGYT
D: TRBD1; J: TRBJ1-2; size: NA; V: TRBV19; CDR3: ASSPGTENYGYT
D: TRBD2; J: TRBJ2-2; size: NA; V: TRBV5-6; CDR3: ASRKTSGGSGELF
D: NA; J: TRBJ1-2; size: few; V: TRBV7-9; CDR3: ASSLPMGFGYT
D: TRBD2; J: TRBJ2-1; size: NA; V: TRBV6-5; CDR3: ASSPSGGAGQF
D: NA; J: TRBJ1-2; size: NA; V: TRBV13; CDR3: ASSLVCYSNPRNGYT
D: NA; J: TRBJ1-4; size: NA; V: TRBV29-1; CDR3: SVPQGVGEKLF
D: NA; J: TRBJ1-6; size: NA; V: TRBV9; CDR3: ASSVEGKYNSPLH
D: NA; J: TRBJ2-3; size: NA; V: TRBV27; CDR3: ASNPQPKYTQY
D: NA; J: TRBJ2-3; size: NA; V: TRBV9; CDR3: ASSPDLGDTQY
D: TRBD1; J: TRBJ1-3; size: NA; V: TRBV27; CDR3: ATREQGRGGNTIY
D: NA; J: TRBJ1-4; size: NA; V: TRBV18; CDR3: ASSRTGTLELF
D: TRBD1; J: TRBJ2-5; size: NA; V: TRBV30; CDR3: AWSVGTGDGGTQY
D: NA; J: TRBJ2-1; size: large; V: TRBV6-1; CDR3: ASSEGDISGEQF
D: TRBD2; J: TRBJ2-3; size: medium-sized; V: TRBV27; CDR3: ASSSLAGGPPDTQY
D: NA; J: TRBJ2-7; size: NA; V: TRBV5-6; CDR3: ASTFSSSYEQY
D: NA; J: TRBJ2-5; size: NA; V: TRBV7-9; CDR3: ASTLGGGAETQY
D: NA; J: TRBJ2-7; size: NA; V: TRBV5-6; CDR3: ASSLGGPYEQY
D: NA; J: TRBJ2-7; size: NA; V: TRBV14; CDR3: ASSQDTLSEQY
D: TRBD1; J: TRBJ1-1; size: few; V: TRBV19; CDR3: ASSIGTGNTEAF
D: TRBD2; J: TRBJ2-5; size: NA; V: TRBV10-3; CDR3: AISEPIVAGQETQY
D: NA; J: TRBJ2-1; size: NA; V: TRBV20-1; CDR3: SAREDNEQF
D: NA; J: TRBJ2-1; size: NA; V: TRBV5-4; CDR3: ASRAGTYNEQF
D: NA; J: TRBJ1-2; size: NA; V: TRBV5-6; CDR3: ASSFNGPNYGYT
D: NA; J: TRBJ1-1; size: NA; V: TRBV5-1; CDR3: ASSFTGAGTEAF
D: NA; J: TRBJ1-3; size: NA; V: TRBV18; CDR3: ASSLTRDRNSGNTIY
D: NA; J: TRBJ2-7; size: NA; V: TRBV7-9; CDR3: ASSSVRDGLSYEQY